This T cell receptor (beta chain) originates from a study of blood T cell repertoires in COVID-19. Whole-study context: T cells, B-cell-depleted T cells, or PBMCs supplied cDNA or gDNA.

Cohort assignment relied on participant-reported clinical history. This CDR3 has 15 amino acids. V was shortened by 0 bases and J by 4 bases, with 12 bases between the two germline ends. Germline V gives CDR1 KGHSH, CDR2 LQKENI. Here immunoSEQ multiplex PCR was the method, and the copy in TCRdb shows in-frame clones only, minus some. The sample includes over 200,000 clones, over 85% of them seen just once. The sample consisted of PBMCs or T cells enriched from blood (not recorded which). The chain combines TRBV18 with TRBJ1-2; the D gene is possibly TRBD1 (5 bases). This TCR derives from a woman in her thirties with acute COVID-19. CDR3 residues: CASSPPVGGGYGYTF. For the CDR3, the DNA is TGTGCCAGCTCACCACCAGTTGGGGGAGGCTATGGCTACACCTTC.